This is a list of T cell receptor beta chains from one sample in a study of blood T cell repertoires in COVID-19. Using immunoSEQ multiplex PCR, the repertoire was profiled, and TCRdb retains in-frame clones only, with some absent. Of some 140,000 clones listed, nearly 80% were seen once; the top ten hold 1.5% to 2%. The sequencing input was peripheral blood. These receptors were taken from an elderly man with acute or convalescent COVID-19. CDR3s include the opening cysteine and the closing phenylalanine or tryptophan. D genes are given only for firm matches. A clone size is listed for some rows: how often the clone was seen (once, few, many), or a class if it is expanded.

j_call clone_size d_call v_call cdr3_aa cdr3_nt
TRBJ1-1 - TRBD1 TRBV29-1 CSVRTGATEAFF TGCAGCGTACGTACAGGGGCAACTGAAGCTTTCTTT
TRBJ2-7 - TRBD1 TRBV4-1 CASSQEGGTGGYEQYF TGCGCCAGCAGCCAAGAAGGGGGGACAGGGGGCTACGAGCAGTACTTC
TRBJ1-1 - - TRBV5-4 CASSLDRNTEAFF TGTGCCAGCAGCTTGGACAGGAACACTGAAGCTTTCTTT
TRBJ1-5 - TRBD1 TRBV19 CASRTGTGYSNQPQHF TGTGCCAGTAGAACCGGGACAGGATATAGCAATCAGCCCCAGCATTTT
TRBJ2-2 many TRBD2 TRBV27 CASRRGADTGELFF TGTGCCAGCAGGCGGGGGGCCGACACCGGGGAGCTGTTTTTT
TRBJ2-1 - - TRBV6-1 CASSERQYNEQFF TGTGCCAGCAGTGAGCGACAGTACAATGAGCAGTTCTTC
TRBJ1-2 - - TRBV11-2 CASSFHRVNYGYTF TGTGCCAGCAGCTTCCACAGGGTTAACTATGGCTACACCTTC
TRBJ2-3 - TRBD2 TRBV7-2 CASSLDVWRGVRTDTQYF TGTGCCAGCAGCTTAGACGTTTGGCGGGGGGTTCGGACAGATACGCAGTATTTT
TRBJ1-2 - - TRBV5-5 CASSLSGGANYGYTF TGTGCCAGCAGCCTCTCGGGGGGAGCTAACTATGGCTACACCTTC
TRBJ1-5 - TRBD1 TRBV10-3 CAIRGTGEGQPQHF TGTGCCATCAGGGGGACAGGGGAAGGACAGCCCCAGCATTTT
TRBJ2-5 - - TRBV19 CASSIHTQETQYF TGTGCCAGTAGTATTCACACGCAAGAGACCCAGTACTTC
TRBJ1-2 - - TRBV7-9 CASSQLEGVDTF TGTGCCAGCAGCCAATTGGAAGGAGTTGACACCTTC
TRBJ2-1 once - TRBV6-2/TRBV6-3 CASSFLTTGSGEQFF TGTGCCAGCAGTTTTCTGACCACAGGGTCTGGTGAGCAGTTCTTC
TRBJ1-2 - - TRBV4-2 CASSQGGTARGGTF TGTGCCAGCAGCCAGGGCGGGACTGCTCGGGGGGGCACCTTC
TRBJ2-2 once TRBD2 TRBV29-1 CSVLTSGGTNTGELFF TGCAGCGTCCTGACTAGCGGGGGGACGAACACCGGGGAGCTGTTTTTT
TRBJ2-3 - TRBD2 TRBV7-2 CASSLEPGLAGGNTQYF TGTGCCAGCAGCTTAGAGCCCGGGCTAGCGGGGGGTAATACGCAGTATTTT
TRBJ1-1 few - TRBV20-1 CSAPGFLEAFF TGCAGTGCCCCAGGGTTTCTTGAAGCTTTCTTT
TRBJ1-2 - - TRBV4-2 CASSQDGGIFGGYTF TGTGCCAGCAGCCAAGATGGCGGGATTTTCGGTGGCTACACCTTC
TRBJ2-2 - - TRBV5-1 CASSLRPGNTGELFF TGCGCCAGCAGCTTAAGGCCGGGGAACACCGGGGAGCTGTTTTTT
TRBJ2-7 - - TRBV7-8 CASSPGLPFYEQYF TGTGCCAGCAGCCCGGGACTTCCTTTCTACGAGCAGTACTTC
TRBJ1-2 - TRBD1 TRBV15 CATSGTGWGYTF TGTGCCACCAGCGGGACAGGGTGGGGCTACACCTTC
TRBJ1-5 - - TRBV7-8 CASSRMGNQPQHF TGTGCCAGCTCCAGGATGGGCAATCAGCCCCAGCATTTT
TRBJ2-2 - TRBD1 TRBV28 CASSLLQGAGELFF TGTGCCAGCAGTTTATTACAGGGGGCCGGGGAGCTGTTTTTT
TRBJ1-3 - TRBD1 TRBV18 CASSSGQGKFSGNTIYF TGTGCCAGCTCGTCCGGACAGGGGAAGTTCTCTGGAAACACCATATATTTT
TRBJ1-6 few - TRBV2 CASSPGMGSPLHF TGTGCCAGCAGTCCAGGGATGGGGTCACCCCTCCACTTT
TRBJ1-5 - - TRBV6-2/TRBV6-3 CASSSNSRAQPQHF TGTGCCAGCAGTAGTAATAGCAGGGCCCAGCCCCAGCATTTT
TRBJ1-4 - TRBD1 TRBV27 CASSLSYRGGEKLFF TGTGCCAGCAGTTTATCTTACAGGGGGGGGGAAAAACTGTTTTTT
TRBJ1-2 once - TRBV19 CASNPSGRLQGYTF TGTGCCAGTAACCCATCGGGGAGGCTACAAGGCTACACCTTC
TRBJ2-5 few - TRBV11-3 CASSLMRGRGETQYF TGTGCCAGCAGCTTAATGCGGGGAAGGGGAGAGACCCAGTACTTC
TRBJ2-5 - TRBD2 TRBV27 CASSPRLAGGLGKTQYF TGTGCCAGCAGTCCCCGACTAGCGGGGGGCCTGGGGAAGACCCAGTACTTC
TRBJ1-5 few TRBD1 TRBV19 CASSIDPRQGFGNQPQHF TGTGCCAGTAGTATTGATCCCCGACAGGGGTTTGGCAATCAGCCCCAGCATTTT